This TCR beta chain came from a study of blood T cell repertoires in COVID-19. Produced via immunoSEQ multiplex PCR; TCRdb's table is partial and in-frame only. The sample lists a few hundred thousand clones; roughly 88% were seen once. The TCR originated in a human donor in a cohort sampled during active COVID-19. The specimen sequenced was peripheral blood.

The CDR3 region is CSASGGNNEQFF. The CDR3 region has the DNA TGCAGTGCTAGTGGCGGAAACAATGAGCAGTTCTTC. This chain uses TRBV20-1 with TRBJ2-1; D is unclear. CDR1 is DFQATT and CDR2 is SNEGSKA in the germline V gene (reference sequence). Trimming cost V 3 bases and J 5 bases, with 8 bases left between them. The CDR3 is 12 amino acids.